This T cell receptor beta chain was retrieved from a study of T cells in localized non-small cell lung cancer. Clones were read by immunoSEQ multiplex PCR, and TCRdb kept only the in-frame ones, dropping some. The sample has about 46,000 clones; under 90% are singletons. CDR3 length equals 15 residues. Germline CDR1 is SGDLS and CDR2 is YYNGEE. Trimming shortened V by 4 bases and J by 1 base, and 14 bases separated the two germline ends. This clone was seen only a few times. The sequence came from a man aged 40 to 70 with stage III lung adenocarcinoma. This chain connects TRBV9 to TRBJ2-5, with D perhaps matching TRBD1 (6 bases). The sample consisted of peripheral blood mononuclear cells, taken before any cancer treatment. The DNA for the CDR3 is TGTGCCAGCAGCCCTCGGACAGCAATCCAAGAGACCCAGTACTTC. As protein: CASSPRTAIQETQYF.